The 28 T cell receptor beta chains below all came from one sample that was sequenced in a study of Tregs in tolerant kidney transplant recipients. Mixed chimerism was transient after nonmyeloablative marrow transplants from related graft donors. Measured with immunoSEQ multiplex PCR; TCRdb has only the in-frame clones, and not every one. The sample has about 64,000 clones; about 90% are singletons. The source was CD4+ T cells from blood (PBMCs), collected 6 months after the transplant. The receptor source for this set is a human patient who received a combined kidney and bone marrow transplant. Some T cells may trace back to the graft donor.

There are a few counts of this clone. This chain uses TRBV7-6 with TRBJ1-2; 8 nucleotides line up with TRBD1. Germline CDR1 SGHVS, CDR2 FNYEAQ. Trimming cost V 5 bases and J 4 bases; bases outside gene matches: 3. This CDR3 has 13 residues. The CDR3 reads CASSLGTGYGYTF. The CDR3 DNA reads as TGTGCCAGCAGCCTCGGGACAGGCTATGGCTACACCTTC.

CDR3 sequence reads: CASSLGQGDTEAFF. CDR3 nucleotide sequence: TGCGCCAGCAGTCTTGGACAGGGGGACACTGAAGCTTTCTTT. This chain joins TRBV23-1 and TRBJ1-1, with TRBD1 matching 10 bases. TRBV23-1 is given ORF status, its function remaining uncertain. V trimming: 4 bases; J trimming: 3 bases; junction bases outside the gene matches: 2. CDR3 length: 14 amino acids.

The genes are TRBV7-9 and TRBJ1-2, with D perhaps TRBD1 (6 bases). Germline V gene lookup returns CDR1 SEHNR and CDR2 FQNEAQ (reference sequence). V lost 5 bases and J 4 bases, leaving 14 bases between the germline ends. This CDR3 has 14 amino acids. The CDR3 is CASSPRTDPYGYTF. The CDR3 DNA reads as TGTGCCAGCAGCCCCCGGACAGACCCCTATGGCTACACCTTC.

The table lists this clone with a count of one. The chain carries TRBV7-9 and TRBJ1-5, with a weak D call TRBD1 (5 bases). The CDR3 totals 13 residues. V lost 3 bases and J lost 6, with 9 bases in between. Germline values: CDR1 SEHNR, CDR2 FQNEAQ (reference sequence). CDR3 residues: CASSLGGGQPQHF. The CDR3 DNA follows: TGTGCCAGCAGCTTGGGCGGGGGTCAGCCCCAGCATTTT.

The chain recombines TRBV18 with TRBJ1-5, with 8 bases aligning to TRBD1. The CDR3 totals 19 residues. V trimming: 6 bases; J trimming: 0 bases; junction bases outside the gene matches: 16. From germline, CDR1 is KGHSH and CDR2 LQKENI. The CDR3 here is CASSPGVGQGVGSNQPQHF. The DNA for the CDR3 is TGTGCCAGCTCGCCCGGGGTCGGACAGGGCGTGGGTAGCAATCAGCCCCAGCATTTT. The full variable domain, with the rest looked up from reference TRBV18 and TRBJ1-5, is NAGVMQNPRHLVRRRGQEARLRCSPMKGHSHVYWYRQLPEEGLKFMVYLQKENIIDESGMPKERFSAEFPKEGPSILRIQQVVRGDSAAYFCASSPGVGQGVGSNQPQHFGDGTRLSIL.

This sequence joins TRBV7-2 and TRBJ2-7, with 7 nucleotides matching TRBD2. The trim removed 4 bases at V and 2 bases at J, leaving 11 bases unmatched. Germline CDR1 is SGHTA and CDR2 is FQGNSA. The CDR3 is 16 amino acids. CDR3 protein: CASSSTLGLAAYEQYF. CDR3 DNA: TGTGCCAGCAGCTCGACATTGGGGCTAGCGGCCTACGAGCAGTACTTC.

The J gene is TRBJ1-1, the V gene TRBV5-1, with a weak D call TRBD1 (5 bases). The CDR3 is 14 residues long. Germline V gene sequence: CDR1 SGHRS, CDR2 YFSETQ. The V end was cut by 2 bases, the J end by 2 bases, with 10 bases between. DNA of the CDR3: TGCGCCAGCAGCTTTAAGGGGATAAACACTGAAGCTTTCTTT. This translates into CASSFKGINTEAFF.

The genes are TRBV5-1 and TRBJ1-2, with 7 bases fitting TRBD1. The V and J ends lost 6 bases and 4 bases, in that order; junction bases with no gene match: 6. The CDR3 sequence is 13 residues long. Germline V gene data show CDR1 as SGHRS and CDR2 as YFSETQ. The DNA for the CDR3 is TGCGCCAGCAAGAAGGGGGCAGGCTATGGCTACACCTTC. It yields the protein CASKKGAGYGYTF.

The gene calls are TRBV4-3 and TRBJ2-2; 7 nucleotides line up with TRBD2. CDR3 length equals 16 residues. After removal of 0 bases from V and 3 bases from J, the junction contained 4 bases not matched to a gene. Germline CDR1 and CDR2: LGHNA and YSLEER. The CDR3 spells CASSQDWTSDTGELFF. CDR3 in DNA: TGCGCCAGCAGCCAAGATTGGACTAGTGACACCGGGGAGCTGTTTTTT.

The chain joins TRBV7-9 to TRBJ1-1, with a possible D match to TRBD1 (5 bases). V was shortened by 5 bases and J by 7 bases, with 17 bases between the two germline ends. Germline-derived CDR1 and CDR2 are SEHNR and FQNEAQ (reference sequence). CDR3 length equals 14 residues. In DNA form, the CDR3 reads TGTGCCAGCAGCCAAAGTAGGGACTGGGATGAAGCTTTCTTT. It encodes CASSQSRDWDEAFF. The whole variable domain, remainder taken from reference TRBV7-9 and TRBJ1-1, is DTGVSQNPRHKITKRGQNVTFRCDPISEHNRLYWYRQTLGQGPEFLTYFQNEAQLEKSRLLSDRFSAERPKGSFSTLEIQRTEQGDSAMYLCASSQSRDWDEAFFGQGTRLTVV.

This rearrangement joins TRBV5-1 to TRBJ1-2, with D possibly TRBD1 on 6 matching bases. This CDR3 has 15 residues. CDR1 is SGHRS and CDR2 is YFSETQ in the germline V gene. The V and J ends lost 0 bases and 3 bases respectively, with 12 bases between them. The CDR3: CASSLDTGRDYGYTF. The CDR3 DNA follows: TGCGCCAGCAGCTTGGATACAGGGAGGGACTATGGCTACACCTTC.

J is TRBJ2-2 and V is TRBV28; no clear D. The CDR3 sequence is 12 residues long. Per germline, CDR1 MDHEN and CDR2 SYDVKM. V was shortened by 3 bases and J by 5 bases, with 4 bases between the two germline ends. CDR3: CASSFRTGELFF. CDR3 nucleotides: TGTGCCAGCAGTTTCCGGACCGGGGAGCTGTTTTTT.

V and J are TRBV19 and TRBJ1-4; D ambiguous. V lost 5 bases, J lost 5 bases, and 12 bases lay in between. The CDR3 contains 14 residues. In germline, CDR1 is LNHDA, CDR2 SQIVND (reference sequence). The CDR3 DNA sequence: TGTGCCAGTAGTTCCGGGTCCTGGAATGAAAAACTGTTTTTT. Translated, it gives CASSSGSWNEKLFF. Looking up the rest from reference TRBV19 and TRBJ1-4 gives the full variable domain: DGGITQSPKYLFRKEGQNVTLSCEQNLNHDAMYWYRQDPGQGLRLIYYSQIVNDFQKGDIAEGYSVSREKKESFPLTVTSAQKNPTAFYLCASSSGSWNEKLFFGSGTQLSVL.

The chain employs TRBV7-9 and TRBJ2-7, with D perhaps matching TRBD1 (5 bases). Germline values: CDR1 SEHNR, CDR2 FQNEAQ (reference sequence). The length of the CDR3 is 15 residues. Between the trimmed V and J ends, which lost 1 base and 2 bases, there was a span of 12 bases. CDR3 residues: CASSLDWTDTYEQYF. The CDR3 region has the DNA TGTGCCAGCAGCTTAGATTGGACGGACACCTACGAGCAGTACTTC.

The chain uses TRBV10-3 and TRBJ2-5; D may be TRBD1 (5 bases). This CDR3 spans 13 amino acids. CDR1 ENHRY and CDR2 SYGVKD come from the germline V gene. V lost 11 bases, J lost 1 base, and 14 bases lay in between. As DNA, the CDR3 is TGTGCCCTTGGGGCAGCGCTCCAAGAGACCCAGTACTTC. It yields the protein CALGAALQETQYF.

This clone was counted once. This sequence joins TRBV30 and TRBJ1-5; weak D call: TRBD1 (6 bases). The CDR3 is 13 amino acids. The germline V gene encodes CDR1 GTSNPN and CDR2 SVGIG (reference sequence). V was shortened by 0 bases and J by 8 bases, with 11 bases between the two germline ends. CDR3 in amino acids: CAWSVHRDKPQHF. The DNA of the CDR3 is TGTGCCTGGAGTGTACATAGGGACAAGCCCCAGCATTTT.

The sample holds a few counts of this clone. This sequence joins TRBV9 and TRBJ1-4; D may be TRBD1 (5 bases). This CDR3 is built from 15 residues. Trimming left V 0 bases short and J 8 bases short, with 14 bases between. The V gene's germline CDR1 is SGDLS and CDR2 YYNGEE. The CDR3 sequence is CASSVAPGAREKLFF. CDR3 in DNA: TGTGCCAGCAGCGTAGCCCCTGGGGCCCGGGAAAAACTGTTTTTT.

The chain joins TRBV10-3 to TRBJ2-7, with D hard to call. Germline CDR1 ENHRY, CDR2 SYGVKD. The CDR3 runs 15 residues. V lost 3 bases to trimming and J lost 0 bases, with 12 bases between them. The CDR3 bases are TGTGCCATCAGTGAAAGGAGAGGAAGCTCCTACGAGCAGTACTTC. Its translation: CAISERRGSSYEQYF.

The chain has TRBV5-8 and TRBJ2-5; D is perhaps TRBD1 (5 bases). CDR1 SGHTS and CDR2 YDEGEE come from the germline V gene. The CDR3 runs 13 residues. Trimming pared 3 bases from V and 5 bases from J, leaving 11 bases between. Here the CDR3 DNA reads TGTGCCAGCAGCTGGCAGGGTGGGGAGACCCAGTACTTC. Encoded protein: CASSWQGGETQYF.

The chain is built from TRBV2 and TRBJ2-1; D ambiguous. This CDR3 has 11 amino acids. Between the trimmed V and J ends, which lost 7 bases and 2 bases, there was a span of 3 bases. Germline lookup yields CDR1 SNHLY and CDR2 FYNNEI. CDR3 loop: CASTAYNEQFF. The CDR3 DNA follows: TGTGCCAGCACGGCCTACAATGAGCAGTTCTTC.

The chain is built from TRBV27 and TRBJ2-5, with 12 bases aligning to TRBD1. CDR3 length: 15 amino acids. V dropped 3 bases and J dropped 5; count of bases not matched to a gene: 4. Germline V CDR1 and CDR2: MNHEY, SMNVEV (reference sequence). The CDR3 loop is CASSFRDRGLETQYF. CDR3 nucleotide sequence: TGTGCCAGCAGTTTTAGGGACAGGGGGCTGGAGACCCAGTACTTC.

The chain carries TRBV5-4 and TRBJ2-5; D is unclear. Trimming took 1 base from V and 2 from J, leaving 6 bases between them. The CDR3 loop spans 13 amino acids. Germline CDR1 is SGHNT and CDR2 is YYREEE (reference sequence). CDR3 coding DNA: TGTGCCAGCAGCTTGAGGCGGCAAGAGACCCAGTACTTC. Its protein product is CASSLRRQETQYF.

The chain's CDR3 is CASSPQGLSQPQHF. Here the CDR3 DNA reads TGTGCCAGCAGTCCACAGGGTTTGAGTCAGCCCCAGCATTTT. The V call is TRBV2, the J call TRBJ1-5; TRBD1 is a possible D gene (6 bases). The ends were cut back, 5 bases at V and 6 bases at J, with 14 bases in the middle. Germline-derived CDR1 and CDR2 are SNHLY and FYNNEI. This CDR3 comprises 14 residues.

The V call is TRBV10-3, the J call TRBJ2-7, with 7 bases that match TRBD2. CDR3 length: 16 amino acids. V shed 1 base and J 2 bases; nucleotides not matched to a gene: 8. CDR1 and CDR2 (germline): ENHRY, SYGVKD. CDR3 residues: CAISELPGLPTYEQYF. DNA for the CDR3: TGTGCCATCAGTGAGTTACCGGGACTACCAACCTACGAGCAGTACTTC.

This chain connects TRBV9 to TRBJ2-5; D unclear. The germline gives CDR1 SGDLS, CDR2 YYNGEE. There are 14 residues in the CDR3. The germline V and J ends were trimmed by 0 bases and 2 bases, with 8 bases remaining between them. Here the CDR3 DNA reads TGTGCCAGCAGCGTAGAAGGCAGGCAAGAGACCCAGTACTTC. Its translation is CASSVEGRQETQYF.

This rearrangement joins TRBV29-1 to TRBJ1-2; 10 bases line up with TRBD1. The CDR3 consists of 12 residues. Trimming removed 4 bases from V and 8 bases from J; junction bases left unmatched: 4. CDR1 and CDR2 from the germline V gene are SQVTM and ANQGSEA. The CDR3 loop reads CSVGGQGSGYTF. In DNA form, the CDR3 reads TGCAGCGTTGGGGGACAGGGGAGCGGCTACACCTTC. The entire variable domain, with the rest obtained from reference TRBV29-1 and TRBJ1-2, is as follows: SAVISQKPSRDICQRGTSLTIQCQVDSQVTMMFWYRQQPGQSLTLIATANQGSEATYESGFVIDKFPISRPNLTFSTLTVSNMSPEDSSIYLCSVGGQGSGYTFGSGTRLTVV.

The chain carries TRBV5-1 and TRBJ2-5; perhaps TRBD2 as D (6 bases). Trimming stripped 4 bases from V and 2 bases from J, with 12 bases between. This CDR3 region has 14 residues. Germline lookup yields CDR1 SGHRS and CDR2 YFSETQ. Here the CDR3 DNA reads TGCGCCAGCAGCAACCGGGACTCACAAGAGACCCAGTACTTC. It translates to CASSNRDSQETQYF.

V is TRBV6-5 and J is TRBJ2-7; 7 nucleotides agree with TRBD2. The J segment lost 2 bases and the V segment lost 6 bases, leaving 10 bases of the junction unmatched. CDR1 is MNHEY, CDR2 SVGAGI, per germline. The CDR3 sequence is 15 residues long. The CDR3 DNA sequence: TGTGCCAGCAGGACCCTGGGGGGGGGACCCTACGAGCAGTACTTC. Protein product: CASRTLGGGPYEQYF.